This record looks at one TCR beta chain sequence and its context. Trimming pared 7 bases from V and 3 bases from J, leaving 13 bases between. The germline CDR1 and CDR2 sequences are ENHRY and SYGVKD. The CDR3 loop spans 14 amino acids. The entry originates in a study of technical replicates of blood from several donors. Generated by immunoSEQ multiplex PCR, the TCRdb table keeps only in-frame clones and is missing some. The sample shows 13,000 or so clones, 85% to 95% of them seen only once. The receptor was derived from a human donor in good health. Sequences were obtained from PBMCs. The chain uses TRBV10-3 and TRBJ1-3, with D perhaps matching TRBD1 (6 bases). The CDR3 DNA sequence: TGTGCCATCACCGAACAGGGTAATGGAAACACCATATATTTT. Its translation is CAITEQGNGNTIYF.